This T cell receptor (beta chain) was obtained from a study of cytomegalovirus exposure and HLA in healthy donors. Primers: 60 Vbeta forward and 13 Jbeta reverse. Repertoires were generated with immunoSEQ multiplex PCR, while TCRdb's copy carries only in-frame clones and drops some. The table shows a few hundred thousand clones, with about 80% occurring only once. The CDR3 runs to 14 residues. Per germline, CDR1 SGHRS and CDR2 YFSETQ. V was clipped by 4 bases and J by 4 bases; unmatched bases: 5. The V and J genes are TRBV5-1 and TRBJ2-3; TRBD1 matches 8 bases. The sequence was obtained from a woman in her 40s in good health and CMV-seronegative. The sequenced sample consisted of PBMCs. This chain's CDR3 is CASSTDRASDTQYF. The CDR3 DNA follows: TGCGCCAGCAGCACGGACAGGGCGTCAGATACGCAGTATTTT.